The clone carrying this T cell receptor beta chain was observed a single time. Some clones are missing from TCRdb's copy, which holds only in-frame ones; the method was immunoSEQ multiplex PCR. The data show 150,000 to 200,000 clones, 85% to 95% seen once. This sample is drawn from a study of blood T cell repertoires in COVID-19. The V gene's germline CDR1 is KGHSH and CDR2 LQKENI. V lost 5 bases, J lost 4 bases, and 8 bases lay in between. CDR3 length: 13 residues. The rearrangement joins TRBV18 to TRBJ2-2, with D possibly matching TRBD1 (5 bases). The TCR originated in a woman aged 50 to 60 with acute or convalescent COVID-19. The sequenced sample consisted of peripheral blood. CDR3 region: CASSSTATGELFF. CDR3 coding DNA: TGTGCCAGCTCATCGACAGCCACCGGGGAGCTGTTTTTT.